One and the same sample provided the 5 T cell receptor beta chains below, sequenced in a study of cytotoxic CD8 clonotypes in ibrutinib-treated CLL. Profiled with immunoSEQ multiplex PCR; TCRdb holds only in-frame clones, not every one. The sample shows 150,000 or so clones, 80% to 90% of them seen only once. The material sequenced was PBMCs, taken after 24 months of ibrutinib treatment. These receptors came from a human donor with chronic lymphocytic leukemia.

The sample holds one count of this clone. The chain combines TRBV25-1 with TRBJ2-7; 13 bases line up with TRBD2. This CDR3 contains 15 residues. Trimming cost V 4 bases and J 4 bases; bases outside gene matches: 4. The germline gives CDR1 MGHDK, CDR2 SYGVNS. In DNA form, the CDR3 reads TGTGCCAGCAGTGGTGGACTAGCGGGAGTTTACGAGCAGTACTTC. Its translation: CASSGGLAGVYEQYF.

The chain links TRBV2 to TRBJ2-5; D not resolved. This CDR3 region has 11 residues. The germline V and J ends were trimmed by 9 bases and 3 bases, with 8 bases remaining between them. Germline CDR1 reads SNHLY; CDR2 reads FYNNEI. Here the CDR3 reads CASTIKETQYF. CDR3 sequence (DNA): TGTGCCAGTACCATTAAAGAGACCCAGTACTTC.

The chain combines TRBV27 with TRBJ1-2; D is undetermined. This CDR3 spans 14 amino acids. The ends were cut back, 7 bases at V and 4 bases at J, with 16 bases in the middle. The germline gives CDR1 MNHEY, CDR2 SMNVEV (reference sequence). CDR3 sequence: CASKDSGKGYGYTF. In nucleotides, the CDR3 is TGTGCCAGCAAAGATTCGGGGAAGGGCTATGGCTACACCTTC.

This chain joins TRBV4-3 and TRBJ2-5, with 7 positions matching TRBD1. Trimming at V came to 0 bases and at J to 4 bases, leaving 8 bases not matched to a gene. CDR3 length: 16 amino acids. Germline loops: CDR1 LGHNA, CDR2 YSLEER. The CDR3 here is CASSQDDRVVGETQYF. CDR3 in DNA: TGCGCCAGCAGCCAAGATGACAGGGTCGTGGGAGAGACCCAGTACTTC.

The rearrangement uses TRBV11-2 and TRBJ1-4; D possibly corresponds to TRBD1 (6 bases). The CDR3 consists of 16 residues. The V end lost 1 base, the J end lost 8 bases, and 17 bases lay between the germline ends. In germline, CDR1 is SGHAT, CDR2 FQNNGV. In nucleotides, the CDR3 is TGTGCCAGCAGCTTAGGGGGGGACATAAGAGGGGAAAAACTGTTTTTT. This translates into CASSLGGDIRGEKLFF.